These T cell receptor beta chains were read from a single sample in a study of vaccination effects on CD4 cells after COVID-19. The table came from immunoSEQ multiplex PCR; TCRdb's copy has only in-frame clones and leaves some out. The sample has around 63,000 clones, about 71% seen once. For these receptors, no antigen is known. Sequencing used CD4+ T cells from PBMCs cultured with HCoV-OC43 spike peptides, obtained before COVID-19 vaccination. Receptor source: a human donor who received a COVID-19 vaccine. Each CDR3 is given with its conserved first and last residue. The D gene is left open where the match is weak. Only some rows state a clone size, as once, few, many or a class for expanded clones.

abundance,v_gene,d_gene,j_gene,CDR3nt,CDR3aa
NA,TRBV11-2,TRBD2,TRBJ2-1,TGTGCCAGCAGCCCCACTAGCGGGGTGGATTACAATGAGCAGTTCTTC,CASSPTSGVDYNEQFF
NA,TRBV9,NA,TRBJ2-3,TGTGCCAGCAGCTCCGGACTGAACTTGGGGACAGATACGCAGTATTTT,CASSSGLNLGTDTQYF
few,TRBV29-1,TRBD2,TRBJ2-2,TGCAGCGTTGACGCGGGGGGCACCGGGGAGCTGTTTTTT,CSVDAGGTGELFF
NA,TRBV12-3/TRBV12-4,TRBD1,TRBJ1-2,TGTGCCAGCACCCCAATGGACAGGGAAGCTTACACCTTC,CASTPMDREAYTF
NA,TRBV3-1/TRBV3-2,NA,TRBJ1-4,TGTGCCAGCAGCCAAGTAGCAACAGGCGGGCAGGAAAAACTGTTTTTT,CASSQVATGGQEKLFF
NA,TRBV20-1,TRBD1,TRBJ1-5,TGCAGTGCTAGTAGACAGGGTGGCAATCAGCCCCAGCATTTT,CSASRQGGNQPQHF
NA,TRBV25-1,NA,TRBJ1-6,TGTGCCAGCAGTTCGACGAACCGAAATTCACCCCTCCACTTT,CASSSTNRNSPLHF
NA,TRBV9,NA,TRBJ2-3,TGTGCCAGCAGCCCCTTCTCGGGGCTCACAGATACGCAGTATTTT,CASSPFSGLTDTQYF
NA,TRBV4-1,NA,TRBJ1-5,TGCGCCAGCAGCCAAGAAGGGGCAGGGGGCAATCAGCCCCAGCATTTT,CASSQEGAGGNQPQHF
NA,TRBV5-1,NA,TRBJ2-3,TGCGCCAGCAGCTTGGTTTATGGAAGCACAGATACGCAGTATTTT,CASSLVYGSTDTQYF
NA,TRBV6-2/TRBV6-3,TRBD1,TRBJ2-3,TGTGCCAGCAGTTACCCTACAGGGGGCACAGATACGCAGTATTTT,CASSYPTGGTDTQYF
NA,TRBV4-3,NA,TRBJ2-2,TGCGCCAGCAGCCTGAACCCAGGGGAGGCCGGGGAGCTGTTTTTT,CASSLNPGEAGELFF
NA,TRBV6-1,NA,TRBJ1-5,TGTGCCAGCAGTGACCCAGGGAGGGTAGATCAGCCCCAGCATTTT,CASSDPGRVDQPQHF
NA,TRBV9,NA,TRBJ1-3,TGTGCCAGCAGCTACAATCCTGGAAACACCATATATTTT,CASSYNPGNTIYF
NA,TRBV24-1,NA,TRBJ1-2,TGTGCCACCAGTGATCCTACAACGGTCGGCAGCTATGGCTACACCTTC,CATSDPTTVGSYGYTF
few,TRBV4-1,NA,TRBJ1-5,TGCGCCAGCAGCCAAGATAGGGGGGGCTCAGGTCAGCCCCAGCATTTT,CASSQDRGGSGQPQHF
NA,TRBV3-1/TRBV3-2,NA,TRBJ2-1,TGTGCCAGCAGCTCTCGGGGGAAGAATGAGCAGTTCTTC,CASSSRGKNEQFF
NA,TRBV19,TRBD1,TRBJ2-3,TGTGCCAGTGTGGACAGGGGAAACACAGATACGCAGTATTTT,CASVDRGNTDTQYF
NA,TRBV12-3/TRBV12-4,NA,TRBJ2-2,TGTGCCAGCAGTTTACGAGTCGGGGGGGAGCTGTTTTTT,CASSLRVGGELFF
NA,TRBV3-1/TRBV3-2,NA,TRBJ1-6,TGTGCCAGCAGCCAAGGGAATAGGGGTGCCAATTCACCCCTCCACTTT,CASSQGNRGANSPLHF
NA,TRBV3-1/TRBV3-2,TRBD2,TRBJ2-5,TGTGCCAGCAGCCAAGTGACCGGGGCGGGGGGGTTCCTCGAGACCCAGTACTTC,CASSQVTGAGGFLETQYF
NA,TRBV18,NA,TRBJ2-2,TGTGCCAGCTCACCAATGGGTAACACCGGGGAGCTGTTTTTT,CASSPMGNTGELFF
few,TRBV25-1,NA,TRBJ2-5,TGTGCCATCCGGGACACCTACAAAGAGACCCAGTACTTC,CAIRDTYKETQYF
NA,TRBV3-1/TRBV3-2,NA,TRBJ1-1,TGTGCCAGCAGCCATAACAGGGCCCTATCTGAAGCTTTCTTT,CASSHNRALSEAFF
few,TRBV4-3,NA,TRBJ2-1,TGCGCCAGCAGCCAAGAATTAACTTCGGAATCAGTCTACAATGAGCAGTTCTTC,CASSQELTSESVYNEQFF
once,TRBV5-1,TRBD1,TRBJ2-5,TGCGCCAGCTATCTACAGGGGGCTGGGGAGACCCAGTACTTC,CASYLQGAGETQYF
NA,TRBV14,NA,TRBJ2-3,TGTGCCAGCAGCCAAGACAGGGTCACAGATACGCAGTATTTT,CASSQDRVTDTQYF
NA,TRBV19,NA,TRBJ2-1,TGTGCCAGTACCCGGGGCGACGGGCGCTCCTACAATGAGCAGTTCTTC,CASTRGDGRSYNEQFF
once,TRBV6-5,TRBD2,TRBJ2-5,TGTGCCAGCAGCCGACCGGGAGGGGCTAAGACCCAGTACTTC,CASSRPGGAKTQYF
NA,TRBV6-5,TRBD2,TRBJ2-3,TGTGCCAGCAGGAAGTTACTAGCGGCAACAGATACGCAGTATTTT,CASRKLLAATDTQYF
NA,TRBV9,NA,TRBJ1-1,TGTGCCAGCAGCCCACGCCAGGGGAGCGCTGAAGCTTTCTTT,CASSPRQGSAEAFF
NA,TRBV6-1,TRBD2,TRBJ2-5,TGTGCCAGCAGTGAAGCGGCGGGACTAGCGGGGGGCCGTCGAGAGACCCAGTACTTC,CASSEAAGLAGGRRETQYF
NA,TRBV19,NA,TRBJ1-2,TGTGCCAGTAGGAAACAGTACCCTCCAAGCTACACCTTC,CASRKQYPPSYTF
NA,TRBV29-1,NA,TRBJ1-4,TGCAGCGTTCTTGGGAGGGGCAGAGAAAGTGATAATGAAAAACTGTTTTTT,CSVLGRGRESDNEKLFF
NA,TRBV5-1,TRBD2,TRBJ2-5,TGCGCCAGCAGCCCCCAGGTCGCGGGGGTGGAGACCCAGTACTTC,CASSPQVAGVETQYF
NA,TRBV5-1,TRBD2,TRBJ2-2,TGCGCCAGCAGCTTTAGCGGGGGGGCGAACACCGGGGAGCTGTTTTTT,CASSFSGGANTGELFF
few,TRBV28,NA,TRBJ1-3,TGTGCCAGCAGTTCCGCCGGAGGGGGGCAAGGAAACACCATATATTTT,CASSSAGGGQGNTIYF
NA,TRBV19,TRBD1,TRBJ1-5,TGTGCCAGTAGTGTGACAGGGGGAGATCAGCCCCAGCATTTT,CASSVTGGDQPQHF
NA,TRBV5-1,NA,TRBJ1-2,TGCGCCAGCAGCTCTGATAGCTTTGACTATGGCTACACCTTC,CASSSDSFDYGYTF
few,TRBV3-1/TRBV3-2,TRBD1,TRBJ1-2,TGTGCCAGCAGTCAGTTAGGGACAGGACCCTATGGCTACACCTTC,CASSQLGTGPYGYTF
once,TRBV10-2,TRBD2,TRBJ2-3,TGCGCCAGCAGTGATCAGGGCCTAGCGGGGGGGTCAGATACGCAGTATTTT,CASSDQGLAGGSDTQYF
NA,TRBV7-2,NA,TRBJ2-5,TGTGCCAGCAGCTTAAGGTCAAGCCTAGAGACCCAGTACTTC,CASSLRSSLETQYF